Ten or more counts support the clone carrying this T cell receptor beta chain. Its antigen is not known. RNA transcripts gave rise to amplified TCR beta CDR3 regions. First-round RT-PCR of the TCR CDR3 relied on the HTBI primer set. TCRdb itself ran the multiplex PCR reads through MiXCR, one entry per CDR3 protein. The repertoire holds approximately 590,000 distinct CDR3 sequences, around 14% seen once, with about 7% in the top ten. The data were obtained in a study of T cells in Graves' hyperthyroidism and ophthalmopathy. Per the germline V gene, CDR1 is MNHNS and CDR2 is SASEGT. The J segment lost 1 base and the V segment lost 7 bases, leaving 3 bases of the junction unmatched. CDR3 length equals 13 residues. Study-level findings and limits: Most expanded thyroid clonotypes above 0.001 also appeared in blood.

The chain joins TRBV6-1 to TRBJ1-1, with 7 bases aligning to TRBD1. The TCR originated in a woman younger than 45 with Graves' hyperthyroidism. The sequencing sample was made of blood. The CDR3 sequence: CASKKGANTEAFF. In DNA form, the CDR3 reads TGTGCCAGCAAAAAGGGGGCGAACACTGAAGCTTTCTTT.